What follows are 8 T cell receptor beta chains derived from one specimen sequenced in a study of shared clonotypes between healthy human individuals. Method: immunoSEQ multiplex PCR; TCRdb's copy keeps in-frame clones and lacks some. This sample has fewer than 3 million clones; just under 95% occur once, and the top ten carry 0.3% to 0.45%. The sequenced sample consisted of naive CD4+ T cells from PBMCs. Regarding subset: CD45RA+ positively selected. Every receptor here comes from a man aged 18 to 30 in good health. Some clones in this sample may be carry-over from other donors' samples.

This chain connects TRBV6-6 to TRBJ2-3, with 10 bases that match TRBD1. Trimming at V came to 7 bases and at J to 5 bases, leaving 6 bases not matched to a gene. The germline gives CDR1 MNHNY, CDR2 SVGAGI (reference sequence). The CDR3 length is 14 residues. DNA of the CDR3: TGTGCCAGCACTCCAGGACAGGGGGTAGATACGCAGTATTTT. This gives the protein CASTPGQGVDTQYF.

This clone occurred once. The V gene is TRBV28, the J gene TRBJ1-5; D not resolved. CDR1 MDHEN and CDR2 SYDVKM come from the germline V gene. The ends were cut back, 3 bases at V and 11 bases at J, with 8 bases in the middle. This CDR3 has 11 amino acids. The CDR3 DNA follows: TGTGCCAGCAGTTTCGGGTGGTCCCAGCATTTT. This translates into CASSFGWSQHF.

The rearrangement uses TRBV7-6 and TRBJ2-1, with a possible D match to TRBD1 (5 bases). The CDR3 is 12 residues long. V shed 2 bases and J shed 9 bases, with 8 bases lying between them. Per the germline V gene, CDR1 is SGHVS and CDR2 is FNYEAQ. The CDR3 region has the DNA TGTGCCAGCAGCTTAACCACAGGTGAGCAGTTCTTC. This translates into CASSLTTGEQFF.

In regard to this clone: At the DNA level, this CDR3 is encoded by other sequences in the same sample as well. CDR3 sequence reads: CASSLGQGGETQYF. The CDR3 DNA sequence: TGTGCCAGCAGCTTGGGACAGGGGGGAGAGACCCAGTACTTC. This chain joins TRBV11-3 and TRBJ2-5, with 11 positions matching TRBD1. This CDR3 is 14 amino acids long. The V gene end was trimmed by 3 bases and the J gene end by 4 bases; junction bases not matched to a gene: 1. Germline V lookup: CDR1 SGHNT, CDR2 YENEEA.

This clone was counted a single time. The V call is TRBV28, the J call TRBJ2-4; 8 nucleotides agree with TRBD1. The germline CDR1 and CDR2 sequences are MDHEN and SYDVKM. The CDR3 extends over 15 amino acids. V trimming: 5 bases; J trimming: 8 bases; junction bases outside the gene matches: 11. In DNA, the CDR3 is TGTGCCAGCAGTCCGCGGACAGGGCGTAGGGACATTCAGTACTTC. The encoded protein is CASSPRTGRRDIQYF.

The chain couples TRBV7-2 to TRBJ2-1; possible D gene TRBD1, 6 bases. Trimming took 1 base from V and 5 from J, leaving 18 bases between them. Germline V gene lookup returns CDR1 SGHTA and CDR2 FQGNSA. The CDR3 extends over 17 amino acids. CDR3 protein: CASSLGFLGGIDNEQFF. The CDR3 DNA follows: TGTGCCAGCAGCTTAGGGTTTCTAGGGGGTATCGACAATGAGCAGTTCTTC.

This clone was seen a single time. DNA of the CDR3: TGTGCCAGCAGCTCCCGCGGGGCGACAGATACGCAGTATTTT. Its protein product is CASSSRGATDTQYF. The chain carries TRBV11-2 and TRBJ2-3, with D possibly TRBD2 on 6 matching bases. CDR1 is SGHAT and CDR2 is FQNNGV in the germline V gene. The CDR3 has 14 amino acids. Trimming took off 4 bases at V and 3 bases at J, with 11 bases between the two ends.

The chain joins TRBV11-2 to TRBJ2-1; 14 positions agree with TRBD2. V shed 7 bases and J 7 bases; nucleotides not matched to a gene: 12. Germline assignment: CDR1 SGHAT and CDR2 FQNNGV. This CDR3 spans 17 amino acids. CDR3 protein: CASTRSLGLAGGNEQFF. CDR3 sequence (DNA): TGTGCCAGCACGAGATCCCTAGGACTAGCGGGAGGAAATGAGCAGTTCTTC.